This TCR beta chain was sequenced in a study of graft-versus-host responses after intestinal transplantation. Overall study context: Every one of the recipients received anti-thymocyte globulin induction and afterwards took tacrolimus and steroids for about 3 years.

In the case of this clone: Antigen: not known.

Notes on the study in general: Within the allografts of patients who had graft-donor T cell macrochimerism, graft-versus-host to host-versus-graft clonal ratios were high. There were GvH clones found in recipient marrow, and some of them appeared first in ileum or blood.

The CDR3 is 15 residues long. CDR1 and CDR2 (germline): SGHRS, YFSETQ. V was trimmed by 7 bases and J by 1 base, leaving 14 bases between them. This table comes from immunoSEQ multiplex PCR, and its TCRdb copy is limited to in-frame clones, with some not included. The table includes around 100,000 clones, 85% to 95% detected once. Sequences were derived from unstimulated CD4+ T cells sorted from spleen or lymph node cells, sampled before transplant. V and J are TRBV5-1 and TRBJ2-2; tentative D call: TRBD2 (6 bases). The TCR comes from a human donor who was the organ donor for an intestinal transplant. CDR3 residues: CASGTGTQNTGELFF. The DNA for the CDR3 is TGCGCCAGCGGAACCGGGACTCAGAACACCGGGGAGCTGTTTTTT.